These 28 T cell receptor beta chains were all obtained from the same sample, sequenced in a study of CD8 T cells in ankylosing spondylitis. From the 5' RACE reads, TCRdb called clonotypes with MiXCR, one entry per CDR3 protein. The sample lists a few hundred thousand distinct CDR3 sequences; 7% to 8% were seen once. Study conclusions and caveats: Characteristic of ankylosing spondylitis blood, it appeared, was a TCR beta motif comprising several highly homologous variants.

Their antigens remain unidentified. Sequenced material: blood, either unsorted or a sorted T cell fraction (not recorded which). All receptors derive from a male donor with ankylosing spondylitis.

This clonotype has ten or more counts. The chain has TRBV7-9 and TRBJ2-7, with D maybe TRBD2 (6 bases). Looked up from germline, CDR1 is SEHNR and CDR2 is FQNEAQ (reference sequence). The CDR3 contains 15 residues. The germline V and J ends were trimmed by 0 bases and 0 bases, with 9 bases remaining between them. The CDR3 loop reads CASSLAQGLSYEQYF. The CDR3, as DNA: TGTGCCAGCAGCTTAGCGCAGGGACTCTCCTACGAGCAGTACTTC. Drawing the rest from reference TRBV7-9 and TRBJ2-7, the complete variable domain is DTGVSQNPRHKITKRGQNVTFRCDPISEHNRLYWYRQTLGQGPEFLTYFQNEAQLEKSRLLSDRFSAERPKGSFSTLEIQRTEQGDSAMYLCASSLAQGLSYEQYFGPGTRLTVT.

This clonotype was recorded at least ten times. This chain uses TRBV9 with TRBJ1-2, with 8 bases lining up with TRBD1. V shed 0 bases and J 6 bases; nucleotides not matched to a gene: 4. There are 14 residues in the CDR3. CDR1 and CDR2 (germline): SGDLS, YYNGEE. The CDR3 protein is CASSVESRGHGYTF. The CDR3 DNA follows: TGTGCCAGCAGCGTAGAGTCCAGGGGGCATGGCTACACCTTC.

V gene TRBV6-5 combines with J gene TRBJ2-3; D possibly corresponds to TRBD2 (6 bases). The V gene's germline CDR1 is MNHEY and CDR2 SVGAGI. The V gene lost 2 bases and the J gene lost 7 bases, with 13 bases spanning the gap. The CDR3 runs to 14 residues. CDR3 sequence reads: CASSYGGEGNTQYF. In DNA form, the CDR3 reads TGTGCCAGCAGTTACGGAGGGGAAGGGAATACGCAGTATTTT.

The rearrangement joins TRBV4-1 to TRBJ2-2; possible D gene TRBD1, 5 bases. The CDR3 has 15 residues. Looked up from germline, CDR1 is MGHRA and CDR2 is YSYEKL. V lost 3 bases and J 1 base, leaving 9 bases between the germline ends. CDR3 coding DNA: TGCGCCAGCAGCCAGATGGACATGAACACCGGGGAGCTGTTTTTT. It codes for CASSQMDMNTGELFF.

This clonotype occurred many times. The junction departs from the called germline gene at one end, perhaps through a read error. This chain connects TRBV7-7 to TRBJ2-5; no firm D call. The CDR3 is 13 residues long. CDR1 is SSHAT and CDR2 is FNYEAQ in the germline V gene (reference sequence). This chain's CDR3 is CASSLFQQETQYF. As DNA, the CDR3 is TGTGCTAGCAGCTTATTCCAACAAGAGACCCAGTACTTC.

This clonotype was detected ten times or more. The V gene is TRBV15, the J gene TRBJ1-6; D is uncertain. Germline-derived CDR1 and CDR2 are LNHNV and YYDKDF (reference sequence). The CDR3 totals 18 residues. Trimming removed 3 bases at V and 6 bases at J, with 21 bases between. In nucleotides, the CDR3 is TGTGCCACCAGCAGCCGATTCCAAAGACATTACCGTAATTCACCCCTCCACTTT. Translated: CATSSRFQRHYRNSPLHF.

This clonotype came up many times. The chain is built from TRBV7-9 and TRBJ1-3; D not resolved. Germline-derived CDR1 and CDR2 are SEHNR and FQNEAQ (reference sequence). V lost 3 bases to trimming and J lost 2 bases, with 8 bases between them. The CDR3 runs 14 residues. CDR3 in amino acids: CASSFGLAGNTIYF. DNA of the CDR3: TGTGCCAGCAGCTTTGGACTGGCTGGAAACACCATATATTTT.

This clonotype has just a few counts. This chain joins TRBV6-1 and TRBJ1-1, with D hard to call. The ends were cut back, 6 bases at V and 3 bases at J, with 11 bases in the middle. CDR3 length: 13 residues. Germline assignment: CDR1 MNHNS and CDR2 SASEGT. CDR3 in amino acids: CASSSDGYTEAFF. As DNA, the CDR3 is TGTGCCAGCAGCTCCGACGGATACACTGAAGCTTTCTTT.

This clonotype was found many times. This chain connects TRBV6-5 to TRBJ2-3; a possible D gene is TRBD1 (7 bases). The CDR3 is 16 residues long. The V end was cut by 6 bases, the J end by 2 bases, with 18 bases between. Germline V gives CDR1 MNHEY, CDR2 SVGAGI. CDR3 nucleotide sequence: TGTGCCAGCAGATATGGAGGGGGCCTTAACACAGATACGCAGTATTTT. The encoded protein is CASRYGGGLNTDTQYF.

This clonotype was found many times. The chain has TRBV7-9 and TRBJ1-2; possibly TRBD1 for D (6 bases). V was clipped by 6 bases and J by 8 bases, with 16 bases between them. Germline V gene data show CDR1 as SEHNR and CDR2 as FQNEAQ (reference sequence). The CDR3 is 13 amino acids. The CDR3 sequence is CASSSGTREGYTF. CDR3 coding DNA: TGTGCCAGCAGTTCCGGGACAAGGGAAGGCTACACCTTC. Full variable domain (rest looked up from reference TRBV7-9 and TRBJ1-2): DTGVSQNPRHKITKRGQNVTFRCDPISEHNRLYWYRQTLGQGPEFLTYFQNEAQLEKSRLLSDRFSAERPKGSFSTLEIQRTEQGDSAMYLCASSSGTREGYTFGSGTRLTVV.

This clonotype was recorded at least ten times. CDR3: CASSPGNTDTQYF. The CDR3 nucleotides are TGTGCCAGCTCCCCGGGAAACACAGATACGCAGTATTTT. The rearrangement uses TRBV2 and TRBJ2-3; a weak D match, TRBD2 (5 bases). CDR1 SNHLY and CDR2 FYNNEI come from the germline V gene. There are 13 residues in the CDR3. Between the trimmed V and J ends, which lost 8 bases and 2 bases, there was a span of 11 bases. The full variable domain, in which reference TRBV2 and TRBJ2-3 provide the parts outside the CDR3, is EPEVTQTPSHQVTQMGQEVILRCVPISNHLYFYWYRQILGQKVEFLVSFYNNEISEKSEIFDDQFSVERPDGSNFTLKIRSTKLEDSAMYFCASSPGNTDTQYFGPGTRLTVL.

This clonotype was counted between two and nine times. The genes are TRBV3-1 and TRBJ2-3; 12 bases align to TRBD2. Trimming at V came to 4 bases and at J to 5 bases, leaving 7 bases not matched to a gene. The CDR3 covers 16 residues. Per the germline V gene, CDR1 is LGHDT and CDR2 is YNNKEL (reference sequence). For the CDR3, the DNA is TGTGCCAGCAGCCCGACTAGCGGGAGATTAGGAGATACGCAGTATTTT. Translating it yields CASSPTSGRLGDTQYF.

This clonotype has a count of ten or more. The chain recombines TRBV4-3 with TRBJ2-7; D is uncertain. Germline CDR1 LGHNA, CDR2 YSLEER. V lost 1 base and J lost 6, with 10 bases in between. This CDR3 is 13 amino acids long. CDR3 sequence: CASSQGQNREQYF. CDR3 DNA: TGCGCCAGCAGCCAAGGGCAGAATCGCGAGCAGTACTTC.

This clonotype has a count of ten or more. The rearrangement links TRBV4-1 to TRBJ2-2; 7 positions agree with TRBD2. The CDR3 consists of 16 residues. The J segment lost 1 base and the V segment lost 3 bases, leaving 5 bases of the junction unmatched. Germline V gene lookup returns CDR1 MGHRA and CDR2 YSYEKL. CDR3 bases: TGCGCCAGCAGCCAGGCAAGCGGGAAGAACACCGGGGAGCTGTTTTTT. Translation: CASSQASGKNTGELFF.

This clonotype has at least ten counts. V is TRBV28 and J is TRBJ2-7; 12 bases line up with TRBD2. Germline V lookup: CDR1 MDHEN, CDR2 SYDVKM. After removal of 6 bases from V and 4 bases from J, the junction contained 7 bases not matched to a gene. This CDR3 has 15 amino acids. CDR3 protein: CASRRGTSGLYEQYF. The DNA of the CDR3 is TGTGCCAGCAGACGCGGGACTAGCGGGCTATACGAGCAGTACTTC.

This clonotype was found many times. This sequence joins TRBV4-3 and TRBJ1-1; D perhaps matches TRBD1 (6 bases). CDR1 LGHNA and CDR2 YSLEER come from the germline V gene. This CDR3 is built from 14 residues. The ends were cut back, 3 bases at V and 6 bases at J, with 14 bases in the middle. CDR3 sequence reads: CASSHITGSAEAFF. CDR3 sequence (DNA): TGCGCCAGCAGCCACATAACAGGGTCAGCTGAAGCTTTCTTT.

This clonotype was recorded many times. The gene calls are TRBV9 and TRBJ2-1; 12 bases line up with TRBD2. In germline, CDR1 is SGDLS, CDR2 YYNGEE. This CDR3 spans 16 amino acids. Losses at the gene ends were 0 bases for V and 8 bases for J; bases not matched to a gene: 6. The CDR3 is CASSVGTSGGQDEQFF. The CDR3 nucleotides are TGTGCCAGCAGCGTAGGCACTAGCGGGGGGCAGGATGAGCAGTTCTTC.

CDR3 bases: TGTGCCAGCAGCCTACTGGTCGGCGGGGAGCTGTTTTTT. Protein sequence: CASSLLVGGELFF. J is TRBJ2-2 and V is TRBV11-2, with no clear D. This CDR3 has 13 amino acids. Germline CDR1 and CDR2: SGHAT and FQNNGV. Trimming removed 5 bases from V and 7 bases from J, with 11 bases in between.

CDR3 bases: TGTGCCAGTTCTGGGACAGGGAGGCTCCGCACAGATACGCAGTATTTT. Encoded protein: CASSGTGRLRTDTQYF. V gene TRBV2 combines with J gene TRBJ2-3; 9 nucleotides line up with TRBD1. Per the germline V gene, CDR1 is SNHLY and CDR2 is FYNNEI. V was clipped by 9 bases and J by 1 base; unmatched bases: 11. The CDR3 is 16 amino acids.

This chain joins TRBV18 and TRBJ2-7; either TRBD1 or TRBD2 may fit D (5 bases each). V dropped 5 bases and J dropped 2 bases, with 16 bases sitting between them. Germline CDR1 and CDR2: KGHSH and LQKENI. The CDR3 loop spans 15 amino acids. Here the CDR3 DNA reads TGTGCCAGCTCAACCCGGGACGCTGGGACCTACGAGCAGTACTTC. Its protein product is CASSTRDAGTYEQYF.

This clonotype showed up many times. The chain uses TRBV5-6 and TRBJ2-7, with D possibly being TRBD1 (5 bases). Between the trimmed V and J ends, which lost 2 bases and 3 bases, there was a span of 9 bases. Germline-derived CDR1 and CDR2 are SGHDT and YYEEEE. The CDR3 totals 13 residues. The CDR3 DNA reads as TGTGCCAGCAGCTTTGACAGAGGCTACGAGCAGTACTTC. Protein: CASSFDRGYEQYF.

In its sample, this clonotype was seen many times. The chain employs TRBV7-9 and TRBJ1-5; unclear D gene. This CDR3 is 12 amino acids long. V was cut by 6 bases and J by 0 bases, with 3 bases left in between. CDR1 is SEHNR, CDR2 FQNEAQ, per germline (reference sequence). This CDR3 reads CASRDSNQPQHF. Written as DNA, the CDR3 is TGTGCCAGCAGGGATAGCAATCAGCCCCAGCATTTT.

This clonotype was found many times. The chain combines TRBV20-1 with TRBJ1-5; a weak D match, TRBD1 (5 bases). This CDR3 has 11 amino acids. Trimming stripped 6 bases from V and 11 bases from J, with 14 bases between. Germline V gene lookup returns CDR1 DFQATT and CDR2 SNEGSKA (reference sequence). The chain's CDR3 is CSAPGVRTQHF. The CDR3 DNA sequence: TGCAGTGCGCCGGGGGTCCGGACCCAGCATTTT.

This clonotype came up many times. The chain combines TRBV12-3 or TRBV12-4 with TRBJ2-3, with D possibly called TRBD1 or TRBD2 (5 bases each). The CDR3 loop spans 15 amino acids. Trimming stripped 6 bases from V and 4 bases from J, with 17 bases between. This chain's CDR3 is CASSLGPTLPDTQYF. CDR3 nucleotides: TGTGCCAGCAGCTTGGGACCGACACTTCCAGATACGCAGTATTTT.

This clonotype came up many times. J is TRBJ1-2 and V is TRBV20-1, with D uncertain. V lost 6 bases and J 0 bases, leaving 11 bases between the germline ends. CDR3 length: 13 residues. Germline lookup yields CDR1 DFQATT and CDR2 SNEGSKA (reference sequence). The CDR3 nucleotides read TGCAGTGCCCGAGGTTCTACTAACTATGGCTACACCTTC. Translating gives CSARGSTNYGYTF.

The chain links TRBV7-9 to TRBJ1-2; D remains ambiguous. The length of the CDR3 is 15 residues. The V end was cut by 1 base, the J end by 4 bases, with 13 bases between. Germline V gene lookup returns CDR1 SEHNR and CDR2 FQNEAQ (reference sequence). In DNA, the CDR3 is TGTGCCAGCAGCTTAGATGGCCAGCTCTTCTATGGCTACACCTTC. Translated: CASSLDGQLFYGYTF.

Comments on this clonotype: One end of the junction varies from germline; a read error may be responsible. The chain employs TRBV2 and TRBJ2-5; D might be TRBD1 (6 bases). CDR3 size: 14 residues. Germline V gives CDR1 SNHLY, CDR2 FYNNEI. CDR3: CASSEGANQETQYF. CDR3 coding DNA: TGTGCCAGCAGTGAGGGGGCCAACCAGGAGACCCAGTACTTC. The entire variable domain, with the rest obtained from reference TRBV2 and TRBJ2-5, is as follows: EPEVTQTPSHQVTQMGQEVILRCVPISNHLYFYWYRQILGQKVEFLVSFYNNEISEKSEIFDDQFSVERPDGSNFTLKIRSTKLEDSAMYFCASSEGANQETQYFGPGTRLLVL.

This clonotype was detected ten times or more. The chain carries TRBV27 and TRBJ2-3; no clear D gene. This CDR3 has 16 amino acids. The ends were cut back, 1 base at V and 2 bases at J, with 13 bases in the middle. Germline V gene lookup returns CDR1 MNHEY and CDR2 SMNVEV (reference sequence). This CDR3 reads CASSLYGPKPTDTQYF. CDR3 DNA: TGTGCCAGCAGTTTATATGGACCAAAGCCCACAGATACGCAGTATTTT.